Listed here are 14 T cell receptor beta chains from one sample, sequenced in a study of identical twins' blood T cells. TCRdb redid the calling of the 5' RACE reads with MiXCR, one entry per CDR3 protein. The data contain around 380,000 distinct CDR3 sequences, about 28% of them singletons. Sequencing used PBMCs. All receptors come from a woman between 18 and 50 years old in good health.

The rearrangement joins TRBV24-1 to TRBJ2-1; 7 bases fit TRBD1. CDR3 size: 14 residues. Trimming took 5 bases from V and 8 from J; bases not matched to a gene: 8. Germline lookup yields CDR1 KGHDR and CDR2 SFDVKD. The CDR3 bases are TGTGCCACCAGTGTAACAGGGGTGGTACATGAGCAGTTCTTC. This sequence encodes CATSVTGVVHEQFF.

V and J are TRBV20-1 and TRBJ1-3, with no clear D. Looked up from germline, CDR1 is DFQATT and CDR2 is SNEGSKA (reference sequence). V was cut by 6 bases and J by 0 bases, with 12 bases left in between. This CDR3 has 14 residues. The CDR3 nucleotides are TGCAGTGCAACAGACCCACACTCTGGAAACACCATATATTTT. Translation gives CSATDPHSGNTIYF.

Ten or more counts support this clonotype. The J gene is TRBJ1-2, the V gene TRBV11-2; TRBD1 matches at 7 bases. The length of the CDR3 is 16 residues. CDR1 and CDR2 from the germline V gene are SGHAT and FQNNGV. V was pared by 5 bases and J by 6 bases, with 15 bases of the junction left unmatched. CDR3 nucleotides: TGTGCCAGCAGCGATCTTAAGCGGGGACAGAAAAATGGCTACACCTTC. Its protein is CASSDLKRGQKNGYTF.

The count of this clonotype is one. The genes are TRBV6-5 and TRBJ1-1, with 7 bases aligning to TRBD1. This CDR3 contains 13 residues. The V gene's germline CDR1 is MNHEY and CDR2 SVGAGI. With 7 bases clipped from V and 2 bases from J, the junction kept 4 bases outside the gene matches. The CDR3 is CASTDRTNTEAFF. In DNA, the CDR3 is TGTGCCAGCACGGACAGGACTAACACTGAAGCTTTCTTT.

This clonotype was found a few times. The rearrangement links TRBV2 to TRBJ1-1, with D perhaps TRBD1 (6 bases). Germline CDR1 and CDR2: SNHLY and FYNNEI. Deletions cut 8 bases from V and 0 bases from J, with 10 bases between. The length of the CDR3 is 13 residues. The CDR3 reads CASRRGLNTEAFF. The CDR3 DNA reads TGTGCCAGCCGGCGGGGGCTGAACACTGAAGCTTTCTTT.

Only a few counts were recorded for this clonotype. V gene TRBV7-9 combines with J gene TRBJ1-6; D is unclear. There are 14 residues in the CDR3. V lost 7 bases to trimming and J lost 0 bases, with 7 bases between them. Germline CDR1 and CDR2: SEHNR and FQNEAQ (reference sequence). As DNA, the CDR3 is TGTGCCAGCATCCCGAGCTCCTATAATTCACCCCTCCACTTT. Its translation: CASIPSSYNSPLHF.

This clonotype has more than one count but fewer than ten. The chain recombines TRBV9 with TRBJ2-3; D tentatively reads TRBD1 or TRBD2 (6 bases each). CDR3 size: 15 residues. CDR1 is SGDLS and CDR2 is YYNGEE in the germline V gene. V lost 0 bases and J lost 6, with 14 bases in between. This CDR3 reads CASSVGGAGADTQYF. Written as DNA, the CDR3 is TGTGCCAGCAGCGTAGGGGGGGCTGGAGCGGATACGCAGTATTTT.

The CDR3 is CAISEYLVRDDTEAFF. CDR3 DNA sequence: TGTGCCATCAGTGAGTATTTAGTGAGGGATGACACTGAAGCTTTCTTT. The V gene is TRBV10-3, the J gene TRBJ1-1; D unclear. Germline assignment: CDR1 ENHRY and CDR2 SYGVKD. The CDR3 contains 16 residues. With 1 base removed from V and 3 bases from J, the gap between germline ends came to 15 bases.

There are a few counts of this clonotype. J is TRBJ2-3 and V is TRBV9; D is perhaps TRBD2 (6 bases). Germline lookup yields CDR1 SGDLS and CDR2 YYNGEE. The CDR3 sequence is 16 residues long. Trimming stripped 3 bases from V and 2 bases from J, with 16 bases between. CDR3 coding DNA: TGTGCCAGCAGCGGGCGAACTAGCCCGTCCACAGATACGCAGTATTTT. Amino acids: CASSGRTSPSTDTQYF.

The rearrangement uses TRBV6-2 or TRBV6-3 and TRBJ2-1; D is unclear. Trimming removed 9 bases from V and 0 bases from J, with 15 bases in between. The CDR3 has 15 amino acids. CDR1 is MNHEY, CDR2 SVGEGT, per germline. The DNA of the CDR3 is TGTGCCAGTGCCATGGGGTCGGGCTCCTACAATGAGCAGTTCTTC. This gives the protein CASAMGSGSYNEQFF.

The V call is TRBV12-3 or TRBV12-4, the J call TRBJ2-1, with TRBD2 matching 13 bases. The V segment lost 5 bases and the J segment 5 bases; nucleotides outside the gene matches: 6. The CDR3 is 16 amino acids. CDR3 in amino acids: CASSPSGLAGNNEQFF. DNA of the CDR3: TGTGCCAGCAGTCCCTCGGGACTAGCGGGGAACAATGAGCAGTTCTTC.

This clonotype was observed once. This chain uses TRBV4-3 with TRBJ2-1; D gene unclear. Deletions cut 0 bases from V and 10 bases from J, with 13 bases between. This CDR3 is 14 amino acids long. Per the germline V gene, CDR1 is LGHNA and CDR2 is YSLEER. CDR3 region: CASSQEYRFGEQFF. In DNA form, the CDR3 reads TGCGCCAGCAGCCAAGAATATAGGTTCGGCGAGCAGTTCTTC.

This clonotype has only a few counts. The chain employs TRBV29-1 and TRBJ1-1; TRBD1 might be the D (5 bases). V was trimmed by 3 bases and J by 5 bases, leaving 16 bases between them. This CDR3 region has 14 residues. Per the germline V gene, CDR1 is SQVTM and CDR2 is ANQGSEA. CDR3 bases: TGCAGCGTTGAGGGGTCGAGGGGCGCGACTGAAGCTTTCTTT. Protein sequence: CSVEGSRGATEAFF.

There are a few counts of this clonotype. The chain combines TRBV6-5 with TRBJ2-1, with 12 nucleotides matching TRBD2. V gave up 7 bases and J gave up 4 bases; unmatched junction bases: 8. The CDR3 totals 16 residues. The germline V gene has CDR1 MNHEY and CDR2 SVGAGI. The CDR3 nucleotides are TGTGCCAGCACCCAGACTAGCGGGGGAGGGTACAATGAGCAGTTCTTC. Encoded protein: CASTQTSGGGYNEQFF.